The source of this T cell receptor (beta chain) is a study of blood T cell repertoires in COVID-19. Whole-study context: The study drew acute and convalescent COVID-19 samples from the United States, Italy and Spain. Sources were T cells, B-cell-depleted T cells, or PBMCs; the material itself was cDNA or gDNA.

Trimming removed 3 bases from V and 3 bases from J; junction bases left unmatched: 4. The V gene's germline CDR1 is SGHRS and CDR2 YFSETQ. The length of the CDR3 is 15 residues. Source study methods: Amplification of reference gene primers was used by the study to estimate nucleated cell counts. The method was immunoSEQ multiplex PCR; TCRdb's version includes in-frame clones alone and lacks a portion of them. That table supplies the V and J calls and clone size; D and trimming were determined from the DNA. The table shows about 54,000 clones, with around 93% occurring only once. The TCR originated in an older woman with active or convalescent COVID-19. The chain carries TRBV5-1 and TRBJ1-4, with TRBD1 identical over 8 bases. Sequenced material: peripheral blood. CDR3 amino acids: CASSYRGMSNEKLFF. In nucleotides, the CDR3 is TGCGCCAGCAGCTACAGGGGGATGTCTAATGAAAAACTGTTTTTT.